This T cell receptor beta chain was documented in a study of response to subunit inactivated influenza vaccine. Between the trimmed V and J ends, which lost 1 base and 4 bases, there was a span of 10 bases. CDR3 length equals 14 residues. Germline V gene data show CDR1 as SGHVS and CDR2 as FQNEAQ. In regard to this clonotype: Its antigen is unidentified.

TCRdb re-called the RT-PCR reads with MiXCR, one entry per CDR3 protein. There are about 650,000 distinct CDR3 sequences in the sample; 15% to 18% occur only once, and more than 9% lies in the top ten. Study conclusions and caveats: Authors suggested that a seasonal influenza vaccination recruits few new T cells each time.

This sequence was found in a man between 45 and 60 years old who received an inactivated influenza vaccine. The chain recombines TRBV7-8 with TRBJ1-1, with D possibly being TRBD1 (5 bases). The sequences come from PBMCs from blood, collected 11 to 12 days after vaccination. As DNA, the CDR3 is TGTGCCAGCAGCTTAGAACTCAGGGCCACTGAAGCTTTCTTT. Encoded protein: CASSLELRATEAFF.